These 23 T cell receptor beta chains originate from one sample sequenced in a study of CD8+ T cells in alopecia areata. This sample's treatment: oral pan-JAK inhibitor, 5-10 mg twice daily. RNA extraction and reverse transcription yielded cDNA as sequencing template. Measured with immunoSEQ multiplex PCR; TCRdb has only the in-frame clones, and not every one. This sample has approximately 210,000 clones, with roughly three fifths found just once. The sample consisted of CD4+ T cells sorted from blood, taken at week 4, from a patient treated with tofacitinib. These receptors originate from a human donor with alopecia areata.

This clone was observed a single time. The chain couples TRBV7-2 to TRBJ2-5; unclear D gene. The CDR3 has 14 residues. CDR1 SGHTA and CDR2 FQGNSA come from the germline V gene. Trimming removed 2 bases at V and 1 base at J, with 8 bases between. CDR3 nucleotide sequence: TGTGCCAGCAGCTTAAGGTTCTTCCAAGAGACCCAGTACTTC. It specifies CASSLRFFQETQYF.

V is TRBV29-1 and J is TRBJ2-7, with TRBD1 as a possible D gene (6 bases). Trimming shortened V by 6 bases and J by 3 bases, and 9 bases separated the two germline ends. Germline lookup yields CDR1 SQVTM and CDR2 ANQGSEA. The CDR3 extends over 11 amino acids. This CDR3 reads CSVMTGYEQYF. CDR3 nucleotides: TGCAGCGTCATGACAGGCTACGAGCAGTACTTC.

V is TRBV25-1 and J is TRBJ1-1; TRBD1 agrees at 8 bases. The junction had 3 bases not matched to a gene; V was cut back by 6 bases and J by 0 bases. The CDR3 sequence is 14 residues long. The germline CDR1 and CDR2 sequences are MGHDK and SYGVNS. The CDR3 sequence: CASSRTGMNTEAFF. In DNA, the CDR3 is TGTGCCAGCAGCAGGACAGGGATGAACACTGAAGCTTTCTTT.

This clone came up a few times. CDR3 bases: TGTGCCAGCAGTGACAGGTTCACTGAAGCTTTCTTT. Translated: CASSDRFTEAFF. The genes are TRBV2 and TRBJ1-1, with D hard to call. The CDR3 loop spans 12 amino acids. V lost 3 bases and J lost 4, with 6 bases in between. From germline, CDR1 is SNHLY and CDR2 FYNNEI.

The chain has TRBV5-1 and TRBJ2-2; 11 bases fit TRBD2. The CDR3 sequence is 15 residues long. The V gene's germline CDR1 is SGHRS and CDR2 YFSETQ. V lost 1 base to trimming and J lost 5 bases; unmatched junction nucleotides: 1. CDR3: CASSLWTSGTGELFF. The CDR3 DNA follows: TGCGCCAGCAGCTTGTGGACTAGCGGGACCGGGGAGCTGTTTTTT.

The V and J genes are TRBV4-1 and TRBJ2-7; D gene ambiguous. The CDR3 contains 15 residues. Germline V gene data show CDR1 as MGHRA and CDR2 as YSYEKL. V was trimmed by 1 base and J by 5 bases, leaving 15 bases between them. The CDR3 DNA sequence: TGCGCCAGCAGCCAAGCCCCCCTGAGGATTGACGAGCAGTACTTC. This codes for CASSQAPLRIDEQYF.

This chain links TRBV5-6 with TRBJ2-5; the D gene could be TRBD1 or TRBD2 (5 bases each). Germline V gives CDR1 SGHDT, CDR2 YYEEEE. The CDR3 sequence is 13 residues long. V lost 3 bases and J 7 bases, leaving 13 bases between the germline ends. The CDR3 DNA sequence: TGTGCCAGCAGCTATGAGGGGCGAGGGACCCAGTACTTC. This codes for CASSYEGRGTQYF.

The V call is TRBV5-1, the J call TRBJ2-7, with D tentatively TRBD1 (6 bases). The CDR3 totals 15 residues. Trimming took off 2 bases at V and 2 bases at J, with 14 bases between the two ends. Per the germline V gene, CDR1 is SGHRS and CDR2 is YFSETQ. For the CDR3, the DNA is TGCGCCAGCAGCTTTATCCCGGGACAACCCTACGAGCAGTACTTC. As protein: CASSFIPGQPYEQYF. Based on the CDR3 plus reference TRBV5-1 and TRBJ2-7, the full variable domain is KAGVTQTPRYLIKTRGQQVTLSCSPISGHRSVSWYQQTPGQGLQFLFEYFSETQRNKGNFPGRFSGRQFSNSRSEMNVSTLELGDSALYLCASSFIPGQPYEQYFGPGTRLTVT.

DNA of the CDR3: TGTGCCAGCAGTCACCTCGGAGTCCAGCCCCAGCATTTT. This codes for CASSHLGVQPQHF. The rearrangement joins TRBV6-1 to TRBJ1-5, with D hard to call. The germline gives CDR1 MNHNS, CDR2 SASEGT. The length of the CDR3 is 13 residues. Trimming removed 5 bases from V and 7 bases from J, with 12 bases in between.

The chain joins TRBV7-9 to TRBJ2-5, with D perhaps matching TRBD1 or TRBD2 (5 bases each). Per the germline V gene, CDR1 is SEHNR and CDR2 is FQNEAQ (reference sequence). V dropped 5 bases and J dropped 5 bases, with 12 bases sitting between them. The CDR3 extends over 13 amino acids. The CDR3 is CASSLGRLETQYF. CDR3 nucleotides: TGTGCCAGCAGCCTGGGACGCTTGGAGACCCAGTACTTC.

This chain connects TRBV7-2 to TRBJ2-2; D is ambiguous. V was cut by 1 base and J by 7 bases, with 19 bases left in between. This CDR3 is built from 17 residues. Germline V gene data show CDR1 as SGHTA and CDR2 as FQGNSA. The CDR3 spells CASSLVGFSSVHGELFF. CDR3 DNA sequence: TGTGCCAGCAGCTTAGTGGGATTCTCGAGTGTCCACGGGGAGCTGTTTTTT.

V and J are TRBV30 and TRBJ2-5; 8 bases are a match to TRBD2. V gave up 6 bases and J gave up 1 base; unmatched junction bases: 4. Germline CDR1 and CDR2: GTSNPN and SVGIG (reference sequence). This CDR3 is 13 amino acids long. The CDR3 loop is CACNAGGQETQYF. The CDR3 DNA reads TGTGCCTGCAACGCGGGGGGCCAAGAGACCCAGTACTTC.

This clone was seen only a few times. The chain is built from TRBV30 and TRBJ2-7; no firm D call. This CDR3 is built from 14 residues. The germline V gene encodes CDR1 GTSNPN and CDR2 SVGIG (reference sequence). V was shortened by 0 bases and J by 0 bases, with 9 bases between the two germline ends. CDR3 nucleotides: TGTGCCTGGAGTGTACATGCCCGCTCCTACGAGCAGTACTTC. Residues: CAWSVHARSYEQYF. Drawing the rest from reference TRBV30 and TRBJ2-7, the complete variable domain is SQTIHQWPATLVQPVGSPLSLECTVEGTSNPNLYWYRQAAGRGLQLLFYSVGIGQISSEVPQNLSASRPQDRQFILSSKKLLLSDSGFYLCAWSVHARSYEQYFGPGTRLTVT.

V gene TRBV7-9 combines with J gene TRBJ2-7; the match to TRBD1 covers 10 bases. The CDR3 covers 14 residues. Germline V gene data show CDR1 as SEHNR and CDR2 as FQNEAQ (reference sequence). V shed 5 bases, J shed 5 bases, and the junction held 6 bases outside the gene matches. CDR3 in amino acids: CASSPRQGADEQYF. As DNA, the CDR3 is TGTGCCAGCAGCCCCAGACAGGGGGCGGACGAGCAGTACTTC.

V is TRBV19 and J is TRBJ1-2; TRBD1 might be the D (5 bases). CDR3 length: 13 amino acids. The germline CDR1 and CDR2 sequences are LNHDA and SQIVND (reference sequence). V lost 3 bases to trimming and J lost 7 bases, with 12 bases between them. The CDR3 sequence: CASSMAQGGGYTF. The DNA for the CDR3 is TGTGCCAGTAGTATGGCGCAGGGCGGTGGCTACACCTTC.

The gene calls are TRBV9 and TRBJ2-5, with TRBD2 matching 9 bases. V dropped 1 base and J dropped 1; count of bases not matched to a gene: 2. From germline, CDR1 is SGDLS and CDR2 YYNGEE. The length of the CDR3 is 15 residues. CDR3 amino acids: CASSVSGGRQETQYF. The CDR3 DNA sequence: TGTGCCAGCAGCGTAAGCGGGGGGCGCCAAGAGACCCAGTACTTC. Combining the CDR3 with reference TRBV9 and TRBJ2-5 gives the whole variable domain DSGVTQTPKHLITATGQRVTLRCSPRSGDLSVYWYQQSLDQGLQFLIQYYNGEERAKGNILERFSAQQFPDLHSELNLSSLELGDSALYFCASSVSGGRQETQYFGPGTRLLVL.

The chain has TRBV25-1 and TRBJ2-7, with 8 bases identical to TRBD1. The CDR3 is made up of 16 amino acids. V was clipped by 5 bases and J by 2 bases; unmatched bases: 11. Per the germline V gene, CDR1 is MGHDK and CDR2 is SYGVNS. The CDR3 loop is CASSSTGQGSTYEQYF. CDR3 bases: TGTGCCAGCAGTTCCACCGGACAGGGATCGACCTACGAGCAGTACTTC.

This clone appeared a few times. The gene calls are TRBV7-2 and TRBJ2-1, with D perhaps matching TRBD1 or TRBD2 (6 bases each). This CDR3 spans 14 amino acids. Germline-derived CDR1 and CDR2 are SGHTA and FQGNSA. Trimming removed 5 bases from V and 10 bases from J, with 18 bases in between. CDR3 coding DNA: TGTGCCAGCAGCCCCCGGGGGCAACGGGGGGAGCAGTTCTTC. Protein product: CASSPRGQRGEQFF.

This chain links TRBV5-1 with TRBJ2-5, with D maybe TRBD1 (6 bases). CDR3 length: 14 residues. V gave up 0 bases and J gave up 7 bases, with 13 bases separating them. Germline V gene sequence: CDR1 SGHRS, CDR2 YFSETQ. Here the CDR3 reads CASSLERGRGTQYF. CDR3 DNA sequence: TGCGCCAGCAGCTTGGAACGCGGCAGGGGGACCCAGTACTTC.

For the CDR3, the DNA is TGTGCCATCAGGTTCAGCGGGGGGGACACAGATACGCAGTATTTT. As protein: CAIRFSGGDTDTQYF. The V and J genes are TRBV10-3 and TRBJ2-3; TRBD2 matches 10 bases. V dropped 6 bases and J dropped 2; count of bases not matched to a gene: 5. In germline, CDR1 is ENHRY, CDR2 SYGVKD. The CDR3 consists of 15 residues.

Remarks on this clone: The sample holds other DNA sequences that translate to the same CDR3. The DNA of the CDR3 is TGTGCCTGGAGTGCACTAGACGAGCAGTACTTC. It is translated as CAWSALDEQYF. The V gene is TRBV30, the J gene TRBJ2-7; the D gene is possibly TRBD2 (5 bases). Trimming cost V 1 base and J 5 bases, with 6 bases left between them. This CDR3 is 11 amino acids long. Germline V gene sequence: CDR1 GTSNPN, CDR2 SVGIG (reference sequence).

This sequence joins TRBV29-1 and TRBJ2-7, with 7 nucleotides matching TRBD1. Germline trimming cut 7 bases from V and 4 bases from J; bases unmatched to any gene: 10. This CDR3 has 13 amino acids. Germline CDR1 reads SQVTM; CDR2 reads ANQGSEA. The CDR3 loop is CSATGTDFYEQYF. CDR3 bases: TGCAGCGCAACCGGGACAGATTTTTACGAGCAGTACTTC.

V gene TRBV11-3 combines with J gene TRBJ1-1, with a weak D call TRBD1 (5 bases). The CDR3 runs 15 residues. V lost 5 bases, J lost 4 bases, and 17 bases lay in between. CDR1 is SGHNT, CDR2 YENEEA, per germline. The CDR3 sequence: CASSPIWGEGTEAFF. In DNA, the CDR3 is TGTGCCAGCAGCCCCATTTGGGGGGAGGGCACTGAAGCTTTCTTT.